The T cell receptor (beta chain) under discussion was sequenced for a study of blood T cells in healthy people across ages. Study in general: Template switching caught about one barcoded beta molecule for each two T cells. Findings and caveats of the study: Higher diversity and more naive CD4+ cells were features of long-lived donors, compared to aged donors.

A second PCR, run for about 7 to 11 cycles, used a sample-barcoded 5' primer plus a J-beta primer mix. One entry per CDR3 protein, called by TCRdb with MiXCR from the 5' RACE reads. Seen here are 980,000 or so distinct CDR3 sequences, 45% to 50% observed once, and the top ten hold under 15%. Trimming pared 6 bases from V and 2 bases from J, leaving 17 bases between. Germline V gene sequence: CDR1 MDHEN, CDR2 SYDVKM. The CDR3 runs to 15 residues. The authors drew 7.5 to 10 milliliters of peripheral blood from each donor. Every sample yielded at least 7 million isolated PBMCs. Comment on this clonotype: Its target is unknown.

Specimen: blood. This chain joins TRBV28 and TRBJ2-7, with D perhaps matching TRBD2 (6 bases). This receptor was obtained from a man in his thirties or forties in good health. The CDR3 here is CASSPAGGSPYEQYF. The CDR3 nucleotides are TGTGCCAGCAGCCCCGCAGGAGGGTCCCCCTACGAGCAGTACTTC.